These T cell receptor beta chains were read from a single sample in a study of coeliac disease. Libraries were prepared by immunoSEQ multiplex PCR; TCRdb keeps only in-frame clonotypes and omits some of them. Counted here are about 5,300 clones, roughly 49% occurring once; the ten biggest clones make up 6.5%. The specimen was intraepithelial lymphocytes from the gut. The receptors were gathered from a woman in her 30s with active celiac disease. CDR3s include the opening cysteine and the closing phenylalanine or tryptophan. Fields, in order: D gene, V gene, clone size, J gene, CDR3 DNA, CDR3 protein. A D gene is named only where the DNA matches it firmly. Part of the rows lack a size; the others show once, few, many or a class for expanded clones.

>.|TRBV2|.|TRBJ2-7
TGTGCCAGCAGCAGGACTATCTACGAGCAGTACTTC
CASSRTIYEQYF
>TRBD2|TRBV7-3|.|TRBJ2-3
TGTGCCAGCAGCCCCGGGGGGGAGACAGACTCTAGCACAGATACGCAGTATTTT
CASSPGGETDSSTDTQYF
>.|TRBV29-1|.|TRBJ2-7
TGCAGCGCCGGACTGTCCTACGAGCAGTACTTC
CSAGLSYEQYF
>TRBD2|TRBV5-1|.|TRBJ2-5
TGCGCCAGCAGCCTGGTCATTAGCGGGGGCTTTCAAGAGACCCAGTACTTC
CASSLVISGGFQETQYF
>TRBD1|TRBV6-6|.|TRBJ1-2
TGTGCCAGCAGTGGACAGGGACAGGGGCTCATCTATGGCTACACCTTC
CASSGQGQGLIYGYTF
>TRBD2|TRBV5-1|.|TRBJ2-3
TGCGCCAGCAGCTTGGAACCGGGACTAGCGGGTTTTGGAGATACGCAGTATTTT
CASSLEPGLAGFGDTQYF
>.|TRBV7-9|few|TRBJ1-1
TGTGCCAGCAGCTTATACAGCCTCACCACTGAAGCTTTCTTT
CASSLYSLTTEAFF
>TRBD1|TRBV6-4|.|TRBJ2-3
TGTGCCAGCAGTCTTAGACAGGGGGAGGCAGATACGCAGTATTTT
CASSLRQGEADTQYF
>.|TRBV4-1|.|TRBJ2-5
TGCGCCAGCAGCCGAGATGGCGAGACCCAGTACTTC
CASSRDGETQYF
>.|TRBV27|.|TRBJ2-3
TGTGCCAGCAGTTTAGGCTTAAGCACAGATACGCAGTATTTT
CASSLGLSTDTQYF
>TRBD2|TRBV4-1|.|TRBJ2-5
TGCGCCAGCAGCCAAGTGAGGTCGATGGCTAGCGGGGGCGGGGGGCAAGAGACCCAGTACTTC
CASSQVRSMASGGGGQETQYF
>.|TRBV7-6|large|TRBJ1-2
TGTGCCAGCAGCTTAGGGCCGACAGGAATTAACTATGGCTACACCTTC
CASSLGPTGINYGYTF
>.|TRBV4-1|.|TRBJ1-2
TGCGCCAGCAGCCCGTTAGCCAGAAGTGACTATGGCTACACCTTC
CASSPLARSDYGYTF
>.|TRBV7-2|.|TRBJ1-3
TGTGCCAGCAGTCGATCAGGGGATGCGGGAAACACCATATATTTT
CASSRSGDAGNTIYF
>.|TRBV4-1|.|TRBJ1-2
TGCGCCAGCAGCCGCCAGGGGAGGGCAGACTATGGCTACACCTTC
CASSRQGRADYGYTF
>.|TRBV6-1|few|TRBJ2-5
TGTGCCAGCAGTAAACTAGCAGGCGAGACCCAGTACTTC
CASSKLAGETQYF
>.|TRBV13|.|TRBJ1-6
TGTGCCAGCAGCTTAGGTCTGGGGGCCGATGGTTCACCCCTCCACTTT
CASSLGLGADGSPLHF
>.|TRBV7-9|.|TRBJ2-7
TGTGCCAGCAGACTAAGAACCGAATCGGTGCACTACGAGCAGTACTTC
CASRLRTESVHYEQYF
>.|TRBV6-5|.|TRBJ2-7
TGTGCCAGCAGTGAGGGTCAGGAGACCTACGAGCAGTACTTC
CASSEGQETYEQYF
>.|TRBV13|.|TRBJ2-5
TGTGCCAGCAGCTTAGTGGTTGACAACCAAGAGACCCAGTACTTC
CASSLVVDNQETQYF
>.|TRBV27|.|TRBJ1-2
TGTGCCAGCAGTGCGCAGGGGTCGAAGAACTATGGCTACAACTTC
CASSAQGSKNYGYNF
>TRBD1|TRBV27|.|TRBJ2-1
TGTGCCAGCAGTATCCGGACAGGGGGGTACAATGAGCAGTTCTTC
CASSIRTGGYNEQFF
>TRBD1|TRBV19|.|TRBJ1-1
TGTGCCAGTACTACTTCCGGGACAGCAAACACTGAAGCTTTCTTT
CASTTSGTANTEAFF
>TRBD1|TRBV27|.|TRBJ1-2
TGTGCCAGCAGTTCGCACCAGGGGGTAGATGGCTACACCTTC
CASSSHQGVDGYTF
>TRBD2|TRBV7-6|medium-sized|TRBJ2-1
TGTGCCAGCAGCTCACGGACTAGCGGGGGTGAGCAGTTCTTC
CASSSRTSGGEQFF
>TRBD2|TRBV19|.|TRBJ2-1
TGTGCCAGTAGCCCGACTAGCGGGGGGGTTTATGAGCAGTTCTTC
CASSPTSGGVYEQFF
>.|TRBV6-5|.|TRBJ1-1
TGTGCCAGCAGTCCTTACGGGGGGATGAACACTGAAGCTTTCTTT
CASSPYGGMNTEAFF
>.|TRBV19|.|TRBJ1-2
TGTGCCAGCAGTACCGACAGCTATGGCTACACCTTC
CASSTDSYGYTF
>.|TRBV6-1|.|TRBJ1-2
TGTGCCAGCAGTCAAATTGCGTCAGGCTCTGGCTACACCTTC
CASSQIASGSGYTF
>.|TRBV4-1|.|TRBJ1-2
TGCGCCAGCAGCCAAGATGGTAGGCCAGACGGGTATGGCTACACCTTC
CASSQDGRPDGYGYTF
>TRBD2|TRBV7-9|.|TRBJ2-1
TGTGCCAGCAGCTTAGTAGCGGGGGGCTCCTACAATGAGCAGTTCTTC
CASSLVAGGSYNEQFF
>.|TRBV6-1|few|TRBJ1-3
TGTGCCAGCAGTGCCAGGCAGTTCGATAGAAACACCATATATTTT
CASSARQFDRNTIYF
>.|TRBV5-6|.|TRBJ2-7
TGTGCCAGCAGCTTGGGCGGGACCCTATCCTACGAGCAGTACTTC
CASSLGGTLSYEQYF
>.|TRBV6-5|.|TRBJ2-5
TGTGCCAGCAGTTACCCCACGGAGGACCAAGAGACCCAGTACTTC
CASSYPTEDQETQYF
>TRBD1|TRBV4-1|.|TRBJ1-1
TGCGCCAGCAGCCTTATGACAGGGATGAACACTGAAGCTTTCTTT
CASSLMTGMNTEAFF
>.|TRBV18|.|TRBJ2-7
TGTGCCAGCTCACCACCATTTTCCAGGGACAACGAGCAGTACTTC
CASSPPFSRDNEQYF
>.|TRBV5-5|.|TRBJ1-3
TGTGCCAGCAGCGGGGGGGGTGTCTCTGGAAACACCATATATTTT
CASSGGGVSGNTIYF
>TRBD2|TRBV7-2|.|TRBJ2-4
TGTGCCAGCAGCGGCGGGGGGGCGACCAAAAACATTCAGTACTTC
CASSGGGATKNIQYF
>TRBD1|TRBV7-9|few|TRBJ1-1
TGCGCCAGCAGCCAATCGGCAGGGGGTGGTGAAGCTTTCTTT
CASSQSAGGGEAFF
>.|TRBV7-2|few|TRBJ2-7
TGTGCCAGCAGTGAGGCGGCCTCCTACGAGCAGTACTTC
CASSEAASYEQYF
>.|TRBV15|once|TRBJ2-5
TGTGCCACCAGCAGAGGGGTCAGGGGATGGGGAGAGACCCAGTACTTC
CATSRGVRGWGETQYF
>TRBD1|TRBV10-3|.|TRBJ2-3
TGTGCCATCACGGAGACAGGGTGGGGCACAGATACGCAGTATTTT
CAITETGWGTDTQYF
>.|TRBV28|few|TRBJ1-4
TGTGCCAGCTCCAGGTCGGAAGAGATTAATGAAAAACTGTTTTTT
CASSRSEEINEKLFF
>TRBD2|TRBV9|few|TRBJ2-1
TGTGCCAGCAGCGTAACTAGCGCCCAGGAGCAGTTCTTC
CASSVTSAQEQFF
>TRBD1|TRBV19|.|TRBJ2-7
TGTGCCAGTAGGCAGGGGGCCGGCTACGAGCAGTACTTC
CASRQGAGYEQYF
>TRBD1|TRBV5-4|few|TRBJ1-2
TGTGCCAGCAGCTCTAAGGGACAGGGAGCTAACTATGGCTACACCTTC
CASSSKGQGANYGYTF
>TRBD1|TRBV5-4|few|TRBJ1-2
TGTGCCAGCAGCTCAACCGGACAGGGAGTCTATGGCTACACCTTC
CASSSTGQGVYGYTF
>.|TRBV5-6|.|TRBJ2-4
TGTGCCAGCAGCTTGGCAGACATTCAGTACTTC
CASSLADIQYF
>.|TRBV2|.|TRBJ2-1
TGTGCCAGATGGGGCCACGGGACGGGGGGCCACAATGAGCAGTTCTTC
CARWGHGTGGHNEQFF
>TRBD2|TRBV6-1|few|TRBJ2-3
TGTGCCAGCAGTGAAGTTCCGGGGGGGGCAGGCACAGATACGCAGTATTTT
CASSEVPGGAGTDTQYF
>.|TRBV5-1|few|TRBJ2-5
TGCGCCAGCAGCTTGGGACAGGAAGAGACCCAGTACTTC
CASSLGQEETQYF
>TRBD1|TRBV9|.|TRBJ2-5
TGTGCCAGCAGCGTAGGTTTTAAGGGGGCAGAGACCCAGTACTTC
CASSVGFKGAETQYF
>TRBD1|TRBV9|medium-sized|TRBJ1-4
TGTGCCAGCAGCGTACGGGACAGTGCAACTAATGAAAAACTGTTTTTT
CASSVRDSATNEKLFF